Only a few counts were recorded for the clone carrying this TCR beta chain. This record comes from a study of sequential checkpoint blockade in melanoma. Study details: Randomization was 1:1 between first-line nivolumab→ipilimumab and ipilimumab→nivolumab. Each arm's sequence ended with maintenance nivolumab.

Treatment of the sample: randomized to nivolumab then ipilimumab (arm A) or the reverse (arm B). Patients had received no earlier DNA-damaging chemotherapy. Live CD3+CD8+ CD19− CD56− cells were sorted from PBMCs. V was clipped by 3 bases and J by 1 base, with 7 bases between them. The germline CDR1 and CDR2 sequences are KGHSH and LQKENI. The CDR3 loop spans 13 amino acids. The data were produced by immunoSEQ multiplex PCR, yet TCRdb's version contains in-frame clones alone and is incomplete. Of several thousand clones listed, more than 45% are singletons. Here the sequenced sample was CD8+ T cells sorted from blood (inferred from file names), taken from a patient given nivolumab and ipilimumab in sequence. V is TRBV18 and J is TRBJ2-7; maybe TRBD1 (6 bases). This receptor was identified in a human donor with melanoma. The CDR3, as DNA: TGTGCCAGCTCACCTGGGACATCCTACGAGCAGTACTTC. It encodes CASSPGTSYEQYF.